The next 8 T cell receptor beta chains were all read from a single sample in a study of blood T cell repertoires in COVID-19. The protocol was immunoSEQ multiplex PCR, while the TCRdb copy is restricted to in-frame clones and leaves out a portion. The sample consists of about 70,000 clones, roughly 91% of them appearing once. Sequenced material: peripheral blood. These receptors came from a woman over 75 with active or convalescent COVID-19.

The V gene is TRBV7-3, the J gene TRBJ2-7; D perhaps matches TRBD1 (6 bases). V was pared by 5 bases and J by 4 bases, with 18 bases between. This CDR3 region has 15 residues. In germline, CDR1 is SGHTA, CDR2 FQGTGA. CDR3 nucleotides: TGTGCCAGCAGCCGGGGACACGGTGGGCTTTACGAGCAGTACTTC. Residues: CASSRGHGGLYEQYF.

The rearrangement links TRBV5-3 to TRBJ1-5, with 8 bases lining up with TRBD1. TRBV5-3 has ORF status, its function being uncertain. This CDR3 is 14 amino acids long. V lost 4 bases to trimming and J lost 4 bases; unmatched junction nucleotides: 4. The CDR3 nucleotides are TGTGCCAGAAGCCGTACAGGGGGAAATCAGCCCCAGCATTTT. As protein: CARSRTGGNQPQHF.

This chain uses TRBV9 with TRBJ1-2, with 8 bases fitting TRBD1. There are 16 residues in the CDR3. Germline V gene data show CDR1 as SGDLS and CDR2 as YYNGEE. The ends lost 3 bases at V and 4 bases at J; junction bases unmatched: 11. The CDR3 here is CASSAPGQEGFYGYTF. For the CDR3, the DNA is TGTGCCAGCAGCGCTCCGGGACAGGAAGGTTTCTATGGCTACACCTTC.

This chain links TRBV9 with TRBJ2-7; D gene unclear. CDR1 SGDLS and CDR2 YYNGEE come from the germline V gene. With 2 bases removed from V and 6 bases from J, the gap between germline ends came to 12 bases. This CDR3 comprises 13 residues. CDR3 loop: CASSVLEASEQYF. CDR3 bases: TGTGCCAGCAGCGTCTTGGAAGCTAGCGAGCAGTACTTC. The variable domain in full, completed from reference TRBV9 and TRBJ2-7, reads DSGVTQTPKHLITATGQRVTLRCSPRSGDLSVYWYQQSLDQGLQFLIQYYNGEERAKGNILERFSAQQFPDLHSELNLSSLELGDSALYFCASSVLEASEQYFGPGTRLTVT.

The CDR3 region is CAIYGQGGGYTF. The CDR3 nucleotides are TGTGCCATCTACGGACAGGGGGGCGGCTACACCTTC. The rearrangement joins TRBV6-5 to TRBJ1-2, with 10 nucleotides matching TRBD1. The CDR3 totals 12 residues. The V gene's germline CDR1 is MNHEY and CDR2 SVGAGI. V lost 10 bases to trimming and J lost 8 bases; unmatched junction nucleotides: 7.

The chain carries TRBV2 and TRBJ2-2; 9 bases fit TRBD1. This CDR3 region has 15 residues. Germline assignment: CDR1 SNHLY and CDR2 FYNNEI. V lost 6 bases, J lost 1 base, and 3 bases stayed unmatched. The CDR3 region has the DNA TGTGCCAGCAGGGAGGGACAGGGGAACACCGGGGAGCTGTTTTTT. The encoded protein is CASREGQGNTGELFF.

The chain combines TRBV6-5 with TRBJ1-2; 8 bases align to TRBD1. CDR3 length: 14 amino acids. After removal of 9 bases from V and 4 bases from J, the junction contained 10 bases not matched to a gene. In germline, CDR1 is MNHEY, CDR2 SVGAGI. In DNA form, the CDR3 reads TGTGCCAGTGTTCCGGGACAGGACATCTATGGCTACACCTTC. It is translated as CASVPGQDIYGYTF.

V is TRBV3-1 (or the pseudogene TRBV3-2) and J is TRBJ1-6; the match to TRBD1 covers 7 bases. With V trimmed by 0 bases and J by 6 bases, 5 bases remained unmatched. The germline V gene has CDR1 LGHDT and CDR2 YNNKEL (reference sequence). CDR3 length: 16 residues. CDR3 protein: CASSQELGQTNSPLHF. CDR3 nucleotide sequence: TGTGCCAGCAGCCAAGAGTTGGGACAGACTAATTCACCCCTCCACTTT.